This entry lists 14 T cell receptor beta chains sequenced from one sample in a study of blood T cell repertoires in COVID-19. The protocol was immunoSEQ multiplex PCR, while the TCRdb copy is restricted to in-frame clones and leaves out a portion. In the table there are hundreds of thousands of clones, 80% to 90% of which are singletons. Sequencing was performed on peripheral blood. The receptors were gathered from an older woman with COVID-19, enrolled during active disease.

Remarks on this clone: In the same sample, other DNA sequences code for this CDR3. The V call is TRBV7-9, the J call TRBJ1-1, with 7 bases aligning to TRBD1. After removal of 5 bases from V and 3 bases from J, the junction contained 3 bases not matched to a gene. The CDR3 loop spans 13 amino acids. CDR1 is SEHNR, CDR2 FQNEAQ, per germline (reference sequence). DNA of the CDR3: TGTGCCAGCAGCCTCACAGGGGACACTGAAGCTTTCTTT. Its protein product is CASSLTGDTEAFF. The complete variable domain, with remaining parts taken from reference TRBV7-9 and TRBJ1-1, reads DTGVSQNPRHKITKRGQNVTFRCDPISEHNRLYWYRQTLGQGPEFLTYFQNEAQLEKSRLLSDRFSAERPKGSFSTLEIQRTEQGDSAMYLCASSLTGDTEAFFGQGTRLTVV.

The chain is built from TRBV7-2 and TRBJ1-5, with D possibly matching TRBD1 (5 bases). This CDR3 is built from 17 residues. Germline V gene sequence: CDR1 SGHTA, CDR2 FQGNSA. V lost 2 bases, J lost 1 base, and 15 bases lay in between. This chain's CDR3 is CASSLWGGAASNQPQHF. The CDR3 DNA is TGTGCCAGCAGCTTATGGGGCGGAGCCGCCAGCAATCAGCCCCAGCATTTT.

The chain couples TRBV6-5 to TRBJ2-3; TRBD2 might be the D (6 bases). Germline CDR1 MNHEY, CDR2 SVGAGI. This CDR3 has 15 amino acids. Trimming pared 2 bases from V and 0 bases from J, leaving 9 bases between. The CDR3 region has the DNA TGTGCCAGCAGTTACGGGGGGACCAGCACAGATACGCAGTATTTT. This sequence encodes CASSYGGTSTDTQYF.

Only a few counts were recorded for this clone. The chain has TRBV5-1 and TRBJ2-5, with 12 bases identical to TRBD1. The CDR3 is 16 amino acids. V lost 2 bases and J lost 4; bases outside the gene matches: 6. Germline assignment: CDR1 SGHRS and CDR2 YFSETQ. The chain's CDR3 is CASSLTGQGARETQYF. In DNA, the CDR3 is TGCGCCAGCAGCTTAACGGGACAGGGGGCGCGAGAGACCCAGTACTTC.

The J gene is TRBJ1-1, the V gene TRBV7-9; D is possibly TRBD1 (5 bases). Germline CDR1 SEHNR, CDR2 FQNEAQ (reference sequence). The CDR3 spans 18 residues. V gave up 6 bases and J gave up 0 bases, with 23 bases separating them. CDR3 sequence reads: CASRPTILREALNTEAFF. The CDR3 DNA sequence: TGTGCCAGCAGACCCACAATACTCAGGGAAGCCCTGAACACTGAAGCTTTCTTT.

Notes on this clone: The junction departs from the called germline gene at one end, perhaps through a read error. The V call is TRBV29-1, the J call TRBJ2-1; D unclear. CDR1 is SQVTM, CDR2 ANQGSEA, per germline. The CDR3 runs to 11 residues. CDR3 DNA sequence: TGCAGCGTCCCCAGGTTGGGCGACGAAGTCTTC. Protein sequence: CSVPRLGDEVF.

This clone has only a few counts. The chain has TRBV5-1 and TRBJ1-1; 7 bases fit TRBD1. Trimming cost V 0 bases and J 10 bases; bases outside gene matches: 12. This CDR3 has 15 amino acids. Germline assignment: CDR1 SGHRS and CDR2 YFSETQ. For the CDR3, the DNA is TGCGCCAGCAGCTTGGCCCGCAGGGACAGCGCGGTAGCTTTCTTT. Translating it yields CASSLARRDSAVAFF.

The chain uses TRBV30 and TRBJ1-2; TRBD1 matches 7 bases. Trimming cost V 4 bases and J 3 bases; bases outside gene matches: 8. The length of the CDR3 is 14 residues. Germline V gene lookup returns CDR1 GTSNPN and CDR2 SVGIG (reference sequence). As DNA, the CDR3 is TGTGCCTGGAACCAAGGGGGCGCCGACTATGGCTACACCTTC. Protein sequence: CAWNQGGADYGYTF. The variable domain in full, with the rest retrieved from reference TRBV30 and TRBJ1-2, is SQTIHQWPATLVQPVGSPLSLECTVEGTSNPNLYWYRQAAGRGLQLLFYSVGIGQISSEVPQNLSASRPQDRQFILSSKKLLLSDSGFYLCAWNQGGADYGYTFGSGTRLTVV.

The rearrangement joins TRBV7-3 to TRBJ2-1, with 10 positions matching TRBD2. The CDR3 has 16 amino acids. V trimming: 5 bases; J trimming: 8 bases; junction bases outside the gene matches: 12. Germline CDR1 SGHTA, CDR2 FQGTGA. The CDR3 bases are TGTGCCAGCAGCAACCTTGAGCGGGGGGGCTGGGATGAGCAGTTCTTC. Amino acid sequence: CASSNLERGGWDEQFF.

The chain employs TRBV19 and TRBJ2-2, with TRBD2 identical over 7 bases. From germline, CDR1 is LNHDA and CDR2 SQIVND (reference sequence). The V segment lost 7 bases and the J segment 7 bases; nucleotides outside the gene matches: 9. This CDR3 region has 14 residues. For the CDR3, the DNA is TGTGCCAGTAACGACGGGACTAAGGTCGGGGAGCTGTTTTTT. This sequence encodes CASNDGTKVGELFF. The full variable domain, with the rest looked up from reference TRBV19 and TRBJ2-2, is DGGITQSPKYLFRKEGQNVTLSCEQNLNHDAMYWYRQDPGQGLRLIYYSQIVNDFQKGDIAEGYSVSREKKESFPLTVTSAQKNPTAFYLCASNDGTKVGELFFGEGSRLTVL.

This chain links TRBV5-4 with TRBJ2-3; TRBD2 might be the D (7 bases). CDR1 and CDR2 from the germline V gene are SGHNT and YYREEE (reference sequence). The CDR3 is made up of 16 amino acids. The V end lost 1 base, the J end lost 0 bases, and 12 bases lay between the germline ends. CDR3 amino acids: CASSLWRGLSTDTQYF. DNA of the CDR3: TGTGCCAGCAGCTTGTGGCGGGGGCTTAGCACAGATACGCAGTATTTT.

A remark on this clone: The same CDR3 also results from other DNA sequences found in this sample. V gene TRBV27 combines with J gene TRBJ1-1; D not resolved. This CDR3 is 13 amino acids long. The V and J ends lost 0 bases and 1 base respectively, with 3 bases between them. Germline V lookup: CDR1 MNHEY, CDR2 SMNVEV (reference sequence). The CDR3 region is CASSLSRNTEAFF. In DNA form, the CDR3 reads TGTGCCAGCAGTTTATCCCGGAACACTGAAGCTTTCTTT.

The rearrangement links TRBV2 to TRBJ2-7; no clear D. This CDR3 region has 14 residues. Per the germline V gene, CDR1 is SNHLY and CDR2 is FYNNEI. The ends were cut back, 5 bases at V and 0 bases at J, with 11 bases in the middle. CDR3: CASSRSQASYEQYF. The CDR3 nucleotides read TGTGCCAGCAGTAGATCGCAGGCCTCCTACGAGCAGTACTTC.

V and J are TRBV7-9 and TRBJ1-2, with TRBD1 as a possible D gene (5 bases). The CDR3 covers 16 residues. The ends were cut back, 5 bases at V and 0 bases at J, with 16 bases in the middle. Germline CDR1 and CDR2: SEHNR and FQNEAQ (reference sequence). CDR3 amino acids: CASSVGGDGANYGYTF. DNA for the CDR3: TGTGCCAGCAGCGTCGGGGGGGACGGAGCTAACTATGGCTACACCTTC.